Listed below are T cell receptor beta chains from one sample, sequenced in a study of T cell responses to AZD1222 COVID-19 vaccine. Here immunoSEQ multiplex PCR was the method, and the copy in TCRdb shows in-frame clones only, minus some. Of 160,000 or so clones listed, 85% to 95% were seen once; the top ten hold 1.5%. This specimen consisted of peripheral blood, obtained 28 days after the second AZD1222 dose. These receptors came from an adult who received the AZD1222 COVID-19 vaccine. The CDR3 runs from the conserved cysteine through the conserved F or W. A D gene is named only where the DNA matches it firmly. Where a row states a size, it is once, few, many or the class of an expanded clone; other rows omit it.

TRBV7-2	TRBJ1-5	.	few	CASSLEGAGGSNQPQHF	TGTGCCAGCAGCTTAGAAGGGGCGGGGGGGAGCAATCAGCCCCAGCATTTT
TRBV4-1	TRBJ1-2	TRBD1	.	CASSQTTGGPYGYTF	TGCGCCAGCAGCCAAACTACAGGGGGCCCCTATGGCTACACCTTC
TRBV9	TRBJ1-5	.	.	CASSAGPTQQPQHF	TGTGCCAGCAGCGCGGGACCAACCCAGCAGCCCCAGCATTTT
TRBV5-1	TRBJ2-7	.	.	CASSPNSGTLAEQYF	TGCGCCAGCAGCCCCAATAGCGGTACCCTTGCGGAGCAGTACTTC
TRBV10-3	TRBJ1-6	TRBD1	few	CAISGTADSPLHF	TGTGCCATCAGCGGGACAGCAGATTCACCCCTCCACTTT
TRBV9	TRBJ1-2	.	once	CASSVGRVDSPYGYTF	TGTGCCAGCAGCGTAGGCAGGGTTGATAGTCCTTATGGCTACACCTTC
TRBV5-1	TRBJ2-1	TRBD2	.	CASSVSGPNNEQFF	TGCGCCAGCAGCGTTAGCGGGCCTAACAATGAGCAGTTCTTC
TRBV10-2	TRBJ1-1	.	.	CASSESGGPGSEAFF	TGCGCCAGCAGTGAGTCGGGGGGCCCGGGGTCTGAAGCTTTCTTT
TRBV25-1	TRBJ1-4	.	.	CASSVYRATNEKLFF	TGTGCCAGCAGTGTCTACAGGGCAACTAATGAAAAACTGTTTTTT
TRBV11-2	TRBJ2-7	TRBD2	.	CASSLAGGDHEQYF	TGTGCCAGCAGCTTAGCTGGGGGGGACCACGAGCAGTACTTC
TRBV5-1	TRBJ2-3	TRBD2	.	CASSWPLAGEQYF	TGCGCCAGCAGCTGGCCCCTAGCGGGAGAGCAGTATTTT
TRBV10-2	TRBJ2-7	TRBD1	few	CASSDLGQRGEQYF	TGCGCCAGCAGTGACCTGGGACAGAGAGGCGAGCAGTACTTC
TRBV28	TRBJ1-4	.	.	CASSLGIEKLFF	TGTGCCAGCAGTTTAGGAATCGAAAAACTGTTTTTT
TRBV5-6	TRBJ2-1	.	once	CASSLTGPYNEQFF	TGTGCCAGCAGCTTGACGGGCCCCTACAATGAGCAGTTCTTC
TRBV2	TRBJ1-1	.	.	CASSEMNTEAFF	TGTGCCAGCAGTGAGATGAACACTGAAGCTTTCTTT
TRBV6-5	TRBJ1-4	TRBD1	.	CASSSDRGKEKLFF	TGTGCCAGCAGTTCGGACAGGGGTAAAGAAAAACTGTTTTTT
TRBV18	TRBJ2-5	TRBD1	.	CASSPPRGRETQYF	TGTGCCAGCTCACCGCCCAGGGGGCGTGAGACCCAGTACTTC
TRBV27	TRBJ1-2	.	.	CASSTHKGIIYGYTF	TGTGCCAGCAGTACCCACAAGGGAATTATCTATGGCTACACCTTC
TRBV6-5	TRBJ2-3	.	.	CASSLRAFRGEYF	TGTGCCAGCAGTCTCCGGGCCTTCAGGGGAGAGTATTTT
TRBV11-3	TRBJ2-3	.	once	CASSLENRDYTSTDTQYF	TGTGCCAGCAGCTTAGAAAACAGGGATTATACGAGCACAGATACGCAGTATTTT
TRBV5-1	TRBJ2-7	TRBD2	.	CASSLGGLADEQYF	TGCGCCAGCAGCTTGGGGGGACTAGCCGACGAGCAGTACTTC
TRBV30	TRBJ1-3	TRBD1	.	CALDRDISGNTIYF	TGTGCCTTGGACAGGGATATCTCTGGAAACACCATATATTTT
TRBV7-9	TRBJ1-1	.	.	CASSSGQNFTEAFF	TGTGCCAGCAGCTCCGGACAGAATTTCACTGAAGCTTTCTTT
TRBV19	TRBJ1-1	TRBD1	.	CASWVIGQENTEAFF	TGTGCCAGTTGGGTGATCGGACAGGAGAACACTGAAGCTTTCTTT
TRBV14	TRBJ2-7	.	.	CASSQLHGPYEQYF	TGTGCCAGCAGCCAGCTTCACGGACCTTACGAGCAGTACTTC
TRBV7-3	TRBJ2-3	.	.	CASSLTNTDTQYF	TGTGCCAGCAGCTTAACTAACACAGATACGCAGTATTTT
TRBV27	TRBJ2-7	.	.	CASSLFSEQYF	TGTGCCAGCAGTTTATTTTCCGAGCAGTACTTC
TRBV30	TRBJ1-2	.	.	CAWTLQHYGYTF	TGTGCCTGGACTCTCCAACACTATGGCTACACCTTC
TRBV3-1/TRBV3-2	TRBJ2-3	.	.	CASSQDLRVDTQYF	TGTGCCAGCAGCCAAGATCTAAGGGTCGATACGCAGTATTTT
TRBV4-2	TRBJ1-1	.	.	CASSQELKTGNTEAFF	TGTGCCAGCAGCCAAGAGCTTAAAACAGGGAACACTGAAGCTTTCTTT
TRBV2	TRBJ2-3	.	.	CASTPGPAPSTDTQYF	TGTGCCAGCACGCCCGGACCCGCCCCCAGCACAGATACGCAGTATTTT
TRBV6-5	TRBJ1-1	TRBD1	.	CASSLTGTGNPEAFF	TGTGCCAGCAGTTTGACCGGGACAGGGAATCCTGAAGCTTTCTTT
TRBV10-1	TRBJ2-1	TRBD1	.	CASSESLRTGRNEQFF	TGCGCCAGCAGTGAGTCGTTACGGACAGGGCGCAATGAGCAGTTCTTC
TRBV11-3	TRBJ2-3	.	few	CASSLDSTATQYF	TGTGCCAGCAGCTTAGACAGCACCGCCACGCAGTATTTT
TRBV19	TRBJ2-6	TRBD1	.	CASSDRGGANVLTF	TGTGCCAGTAGCGACAGGGGTGGGGCCAACGTCCTGACTTTC
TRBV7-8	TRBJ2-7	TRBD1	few	CASSGGTGGMSSYEQYF	TGTGCCAGCAGCGGTGGGACAGGGGGCATGAGCTCCTACGAGCAGTACTTC
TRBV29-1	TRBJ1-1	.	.	CSVPRGPQGSSTEAFF	TGCAGCGTGCCTAGGGGACCACAGGGTTCGAGCACTGAAGCTTTCTTT
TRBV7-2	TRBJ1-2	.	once	CASSQRSENYGYTF	TGTGCCAGCAGCCAAAGGTCCGAGAACTATGGCTACACCTTC
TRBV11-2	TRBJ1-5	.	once	CASSLDPVSNQPQHF	TGTGCCAGCAGCTTAGATCCGGTGAGCAATCAGCCCCAGCATTTT
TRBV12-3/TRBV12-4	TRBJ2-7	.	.	CASSNQGVEQYF	TGTGCCAGCAGTAACCAGGGTGTCGAGCAGTACTTC
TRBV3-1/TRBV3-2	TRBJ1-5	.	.	CASSQDRGLGQPQHF	TGTGCCAGCAGCCAAGACAGGGGATTAGGTCAGCCCCAGCATTTT
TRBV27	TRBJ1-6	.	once	CASSWGVDNSPLHF	TGTGCCAGCAGTTGGGGGGTAGATAATTCACCCCTCCACTTT
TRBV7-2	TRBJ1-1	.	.	CASSLDHNTEAFF	TGTGCCAGCAGCTTAGACCATAACACTGAAGCTTTCTTT
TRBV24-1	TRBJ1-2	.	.	CATSDPGVNYGYTF	TGTGCCACCAGTGACCCCGGAGTTAACTATGGCTACACCTTC
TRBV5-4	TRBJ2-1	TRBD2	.	CASSSGLAGVVEQFF	TGTGCCAGCAGCTCGGGACTAGCGGGGGTGGTTGAGCAGTTCTTC